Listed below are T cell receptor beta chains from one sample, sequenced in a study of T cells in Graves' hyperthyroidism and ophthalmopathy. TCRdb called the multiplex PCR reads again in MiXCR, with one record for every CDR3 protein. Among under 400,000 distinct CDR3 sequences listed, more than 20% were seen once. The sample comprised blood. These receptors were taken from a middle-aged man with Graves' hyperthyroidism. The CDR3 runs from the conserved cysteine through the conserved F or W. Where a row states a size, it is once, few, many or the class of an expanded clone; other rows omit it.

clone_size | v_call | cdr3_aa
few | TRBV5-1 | CASSASGTSREQYF
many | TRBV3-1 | CASSFGGEQYF
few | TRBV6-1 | CASSAGDGETQYF
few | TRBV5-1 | CASSYAAGAYNEQFF
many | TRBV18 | CASSPGRQGAGEAFF
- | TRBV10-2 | CASSDSWNQPRHF
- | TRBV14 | CASGGAGVGEQFF
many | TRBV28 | CASSSTGGFRGYTF
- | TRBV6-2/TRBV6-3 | CASSYKGGNEQYF
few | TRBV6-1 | CASRHQGRSYNEQFF
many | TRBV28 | CASVGQTRPETQYF
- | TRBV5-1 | CASSLGGEETQYF
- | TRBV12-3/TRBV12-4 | CASSLLAGVRNEQFF
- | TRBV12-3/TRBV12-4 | CASSLFAKLPGNTIYF
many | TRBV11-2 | CASSLISGQSSYNEQFF
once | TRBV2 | CASRPDRGAGTGELFF
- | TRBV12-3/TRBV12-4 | CASSQGQGYNSPLHF
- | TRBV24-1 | CATSPMPPGRERTGELFF
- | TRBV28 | CASSDPFRRNTEAFF
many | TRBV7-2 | CASTSPATSGRGKQFF
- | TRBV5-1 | CASSFYMQGVGYSYEQYF
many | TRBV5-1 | CASSLAGTDTQYF
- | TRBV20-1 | CSAEIGLNTGELFF
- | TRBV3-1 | CASSSGTLWTGELFF
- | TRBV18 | CASSPPWGGDTEAFF
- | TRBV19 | CASSTGLAMSYEQYF
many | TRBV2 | CASSEESLPGDTQYF
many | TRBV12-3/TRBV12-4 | CASSVRDRGNTEAFF
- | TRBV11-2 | CASSLGTNSPLHF
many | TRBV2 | CASSLGSNEQYF
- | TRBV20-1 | CSARGTDLRPGYGYTF
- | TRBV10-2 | CASKVVRDTEAFF
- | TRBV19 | CASKLAVWTDTQYF
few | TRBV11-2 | CASSLVLAGASGANVLTF
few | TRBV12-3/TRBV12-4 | CASKTSGSFNEQYF
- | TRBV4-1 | CASSQGLRKNYEQYF
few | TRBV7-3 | CASSLQLNYGYTF
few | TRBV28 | CASSLPWRGSVTDTQYF
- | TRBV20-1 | CSASPGTGYQPQHF
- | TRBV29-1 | CSVVTRQGYEQYF
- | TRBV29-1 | CSVADRVRGNTQYF
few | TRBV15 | CATSTSRGGSGYTF
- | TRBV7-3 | CASSFEERAFF
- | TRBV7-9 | CASSFGDSSTDTQYF
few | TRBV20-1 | CSARQDGVLETQYF
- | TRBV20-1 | CSARPSGRNEQFF
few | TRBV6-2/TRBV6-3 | CASSRPWAGGTDTQYF
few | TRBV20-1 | CSARVGDGEQYF
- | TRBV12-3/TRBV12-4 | CASSPWDRGLTEAFF
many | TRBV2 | CASSEAGAATLNNEQFF
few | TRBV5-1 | CASSHETGPYEQYF
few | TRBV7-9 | CARRSRTPRANYGYTF
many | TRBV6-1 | CASSDPLAGGPHF
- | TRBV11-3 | CASRILAGANEQYF
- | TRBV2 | CASSGDTAYEQYF
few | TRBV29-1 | CSSSKGPPLNEQFF
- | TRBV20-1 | CSARDYQETQYF
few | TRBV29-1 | CSGGIGGEAFF
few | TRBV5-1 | CASSARGSMEQYF
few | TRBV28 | CASRPASHKTGPKNIQYF